This T cell receptor beta chain was identified in a study of blood T cells in healthy people across ages. Study-wide results and limits: Relative to aged donors, long-lived donors carried more naive CD4+ cells and displayed higher diversity. There was a strong correlation between TCR beta diversity and naive T cell percentage.

With a J-beta primer mix and a sample-barcoded 5' primer, a second PCR ran roughly 7 to 11 cycles. Every individual sample yielded 2.5 million or more paired-end reads (each containing CDR3). TCRdb reprocessed the 5' RACE reads with MiXCR, giving one entry per CDR3 protein. The sample consists of fewer than 2,000,000 distinct CDR3 sequences, around 40% of them appearing once. For this clonotype: Antigen: not known.

Sequenced input: blood. This sequence was found in a human donor in good health.

The CDR3 bases are TGTGCCAGCAGTCAATATCCGGGACTAGCGGGGGGATACTCCTACAATGAGCAGTTCTTC. Encoded protein: CASSQYPGLAGGYSYNEQFF. The chain combines TRBV7-6 with TRBJ2-1; 15 nucleotides agree with TRBD2. CDR1 is SGHVS and CDR2 is FNYEAQ in the germline V gene. Germline trimming cut 6 bases from V and 0 bases from J; bases unmatched to any gene: 12. The CDR3 sequence is 20 residues long. The variable domain in full, completed from reference TRBV7-6 and TRBJ2-1, reads GAGVSQSPRYKVTKRGQDVALRCDPISGHVSLYWYRQALGQGPEFLTYFNYEAQQDKSGLPNDRFSAERPEGSISTLTIQRTEQRDSAMYRCASSQYPGLAGGYSYNEQFFGPGTRLTVL.